This T cell receptor (beta chain) was profiled in a study of early stage breast cancer tumors. The protocol was immunoSEQ multiplex PCR, while the TCRdb copy is restricted to in-frame clones and leaves out a portion. The table shows about 31,000 clones, with roughly 80% occurring only once. The CDR3 length is 17 residues. CDR1 is MGHRA, CDR2 YSYEKL, per germline. V shed 1 base and J shed 1 base, with 15 bases lying between them. The chain carries TRBV4-1 and TRBJ2-3; a weak D match, TRBD1 (5 bases). This TCR derives from a person aged 25 to 40 with breast cancer. The sequencing sample was made of breast tumor tissue. In DNA form, the CDR3 reads TGCGCCAGCAGCCAAGTAGTCAGGGTTCGCGGCACAGATACGCAGTATTTT. Its protein product is CASSQVVRVRGTDTQYF.